The present entry profiles one T cell receptor (beta chain) with its context. The antigen is not known. The data were taken from a study of T cell responses to AZD1222 COVID-19 vaccine. Study-level points and caveats: Unmutated variant regions reportedly attract nearly half of all spike-specific TCRs. Repertoires were obtained solely post-peak T cell response. Donors were mostly white British, more females; clonal diversity possibly underestimated. Among those given AZD1222, only five or six were seropositive at baseline.

The ends were cut back, 0 bases at V and 8 bases at J, with 9 bases in the middle. The CDR3 consists of 13 residues. From germline, CDR1 is SGDLS and CDR2 YYNGEE. Method: immunoSEQ multiplex PCR; TCRdb's copy keeps in-frame clones and lacks some. The data show 200,000 to 250,000 clones, approximately 94% seen once. The TCR originated in an adult who received the MenACWY meningococcal vaccine as a control. The gene calls are TRBV9 and TRBJ2-1; D uncertain. This specimen was peripheral blood, taken 28 days after the second dose of the MenACWY control vaccine. CDR3 in amino acids: CASSVAGPDEQFF. The CDR3 coding sequence is TGTGCCAGCAGCGTAGCCGGGCCCGATGAGCAGTTCTTC.